Below, 5 T cell receptor beta chains from the same sample are listed, as sequenced in a study of T cell changes during pregnancy in multiple sclerosis. The data were produced by immunoSEQ multiplex PCR, yet TCRdb's version contains in-frame clones alone and is incomplete. Of approximately 30,000 clones listed, 90% are singletons. The specimen was CD8+ T cells from peripheral blood mononuclear cells, collected in the first trimester of pregnancy. The receptors stem from a female donor with multiple sclerosis, enrolled in a pregnancy study.

V usage is TRBV19 and J usage is TRBJ1-5; D unresolved. Germline CDR1 LNHDA, CDR2 SQIVND (reference sequence). V lost 8 bases and J lost 3, with 14 bases in between. The CDR3 consists of 14 residues. The DNA for the CDR3 is TGTGCCAGTGGACCGACCGGGAACAATCAGCCCCAGCATTTT. Its protein product is CASGPTGNNQPQHF.

This chain joins TRBV2 and TRBJ2-7; possible D gene TRBD1, 6 bases. The germline CDR1 and CDR2 sequences are SNHLY and FYNNEI. V dropped 0 bases and J dropped 3 bases, with 12 bases sitting between them. This CDR3 is built from 15 residues. Here the CDR3 reads CASSEALGQSYEQYF. CDR3 nucleotides: TGTGCCAGCAGTGAAGCGCTAGGACAGAGCTACGAGCAGTACTTC.

This rearrangement joins TRBV15 to TRBJ1-5; possible D gene TRBD1, 6 bases. The germline V gene has CDR1 LNHNV and CDR2 YYDKDF (reference sequence). This CDR3 has 14 residues. Trimming pared 0 bases from V and 4 bases from J, leaving 7 bases between. The CDR3 sequence is CATSRDRGNQPQHF. The CDR3 DNA reads TGTGCCACCAGCAGAGATAGGGGGAATCAGCCCCAGCATTTT.

This rearrangement joins TRBV27 to TRBJ2-7, with D perhaps TRBD2 (7 bases). V gave up 2 bases and J gave up 4 bases, with 12 bases separating them. From germline, CDR1 is MNHEY and CDR2 SMNVEV (reference sequence). The CDR3 is made up of 14 amino acids. Here the CDR3 DNA reads TGTGCCAGCAGTTTACGGGGGGCAGGATACGAGCAGTACTTC. This codes for CASSLRGAGYEQYF.

This chain uses TRBV7-9 with TRBJ1-2; the match to TRBD1 covers 7 bases. Trimming removed 4 bases from V and 4 bases from J; junction bases left unmatched: 6. The CDR3 is made up of 14 amino acids. Looked up from germline, CDR1 is SEHNR and CDR2 is FQNEAQ (reference sequence). This CDR3 reads CASSSTGDGYGYTF. The CDR3 region has the DNA TGTGCCAGCAGCTCAACAGGGGACGGCTATGGCTACACCTTC.